Each of the 24 T cell receptor beta chains below was sequenced from the same sample in a study of T cells in Graves' hyperthyroidism and ophthalmopathy. RNA transcripts gave rise to amplified TCR beta CDR3 regions. With the HTBI primer set, the TCR CDR3 went through a first round of RT-PCR. TCRdb fed the multiplex PCR reads into MiXCR, producing one record per CDR3 protein. The sample has 350,000 or so distinct CDR3 sequences; 17% are singletons. Material for sequencing was blood. The receptors stem from a woman in her twenties or thirties with Graves' hyperthyroidism that later progressed to Graves' ophthalmopathy.

This clonotype was observed many times. V usage is TRBV5-1 and J usage is TRBJ2-5; a possible D gene is TRBD2 (5 bases). Between the trimmed V and J ends, which lost 0 bases and 3 bases, there was a span of 6 bases. The V gene's germline CDR1 is SGHRS and CDR2 YFSETQ. The CDR3 has 13 residues. CDR3 protein: CASSLVGKETQYF. The CDR3, as DNA: TGCGCCAGCAGCTTGGTCGGGAAAGAGACCCAGTACTTC.

Many counts were recorded for this clonotype. V gene TRBV10-3 combines with J gene TRBJ1-5, with D unresolved. The germline V gene encodes CDR1 ENHRY and CDR2 SYGVKD. The CDR3 spans 14 residues. The V end lost 2 bases, the J end lost 4 bases, and 9 bases lay between the germline ends. CDR3 protein: CAISEGGGNQPQHF. The DNA for the CDR3 is TGTGCCATCAGTGAGGGAGGAGGGAATCAGCCCCAGCATTTT.

The chain couples TRBV25-1 to TRBJ2-2; no definite D call. CDR1 and CDR2 (germline): MGHDK, SYGVNS. V dropped 0 bases and J dropped 1 base, with 3 bases sitting between them. This CDR3 comprises 14 residues. The CDR3: CASSEYLNTGELFF. The CDR3 nucleotides read TGTGCCAGCAGTGAATACCTGAACACCGGGGAGCTGTTTTTT.

Many counts were recorded for this clonotype. V usage is TRBV12-3 or TRBV12-4 and J usage is TRBJ2-2, with D possibly matching TRBD1 (6 bases). Trimming pared 9 bases from V and 0 bases from J, leaving 11 bases between. This CDR3 is 14 amino acids long. The CDR3 reads CASNRESNTGELFF. The CDR3, as DNA: TGTGCCAGTAACAGGGAATCGAACACCGGGGAGCTGTTTTTT.

This clonotype occurred many times. The rearrangement uses TRBV6-1 and TRBJ2-7, with a tentative D call TRBD2 (6 bases). Trimming took off 5 bases at V and 7 bases at J, with 18 bases between the two ends. Looked up from germline, CDR1 is MNHNS and CDR2 is SASEGT. This CDR3 comprises 14 residues. The CDR3 DNA reads as TGTGCCAGCAGTTTGGGACTCAGTCCTCGTGAGCAGTACTTC. It specifies CASSLGLSPREQYF.

The chain couples TRBV20-1 to TRBJ1-6; tentatively, D is TRBD1 (6 bases). The CDR3 is made up of 17 amino acids. Per the germline V gene, CDR1 is DFQATT and CDR2 is SNEGSKA (reference sequence). CDR3 protein: CNRPGTLAVRGNSPLHF. DNA of the CDR3: TGCAATAGACCCGGGACACTTGCAGTCCGGGGTAATTCACCCCTCCACTTT.

This clonotype came up many times. J is TRBJ2-7 and V is TRBV28, with D maybe TRBD1 (5 bases). Trimming shortened V by 4 bases and J by 3 bases, and 16 bases separated the two germline ends. The germline CDR1 and CDR2 sequences are MDHEN and SYDVKM. This CDR3 has 15 amino acids. The CDR3 protein is CASSSTQGKGYEQYF. The CDR3, as DNA: TGTGCCAGCAGTTCAACGCAGGGAAAAGGCTACGAGCAGTACTTC.

This clonotype was counted ten times or more. The chain carries TRBV12-3 or TRBV12-4 and TRBJ2-2; D call uncertain. V lost 2 bases and J lost 4, with 5 bases in between. The CDR3 spans 13 residues. The CDR3 sequence is CASSLFTTGELFF. Here the CDR3 DNA reads TGTGCCAGCAGTTTATTTACCACCGGGGAGCTGTTTTTT.

This clonotype was detected only a few times. This rearrangement joins TRBV5-6 to TRBJ1-2; TRBD1 might be the D (6 bases). The length of the CDR3 is 14 residues. Trimming took 6 bases from V and 0 from J, leaving 12 bases between them. Germline V gene lookup returns CDR1 SGHDT and CDR2 YYEEEE. The CDR3 DNA follows: TGTGCCAGCATCCAGGGGTGGACTAACTATGGCTACACCTTC. It encodes CASIQGWTNYGYTF. The full variable domain, completed using reference TRBV5-6 and TRBJ1-2, is DAGVTQSPTHLIKTRGQQVTLRCSPKSGHDTVSWYQQALGQGPQFIFQYYEEEERQRGNFPDRFSGHQFPNYSSELNVNALLLGDSALYLCASIQGWTNYGYTFGSGTRLTVV.

This clonotype occurred many times. The rearrangement joins TRBV6-1 to TRBJ2-5; 7 bases agree with TRBD1. Per germline, CDR1 MNHNS and CDR2 SASEGT. V gave up 2 bases and J gave up 9 bases; unmatched junction bases: 9. The CDR3 runs 14 residues. The CDR3, as DNA: TGTGCCAGCAGTGAATACGAGGGGGCGCGATCCCAGTACTTC. It codes for CASSEYEGARSQYF.

This sequence joins TRBV7-3 and TRBJ2-7; 7 nucleotides agree with TRBD2. The CDR3 is 13 residues long. Germline lookup yields CDR1 SGHTA and CDR2 FQGTGA. The V and J ends lost 5 bases and 3 bases, in that order; junction bases with no gene match: 4. For the CDR3, the DNA is TGTGCCAGCAGCCGGAGCGGGAACTACGAGCAGTACTTC. Translating gives CASSRSGNYEQYF.

This clonotype was detected only a few times. The chain has TRBV28 and TRBJ2-7; TRBD2 matches at 7 bases. The CDR3 spans 12 residues. Per the germline V gene, CDR1 is MDHEN and CDR2 is SYDVKM. The junction had 3 bases not matched to a gene; V was cut back by 6 bases and J by 4 bases. The CDR3 sequence: CASSRGVYEQYF. The CDR3 nucleotides read TGTGCCAGCAGCCGGGGGGTTTACGAGCAGTACTTC.

The V call is TRBV10-3, the J call TRBJ1-3, with D perhaps matching TRBD1 (6 bases). This CDR3 has 14 amino acids. Deletions cut 7 bases from V and 1 base from J, with 11 bases between. Per the germline V gene, CDR1 is ENHRY and CDR2 is SYGVKD. The CDR3 region has the DNA TGTGCCATCATGAGAGGGGGTTCTGGAAACACCATATATTTT. Amino acids: CAIMRGGSGNTIYF.

The chain joins TRBV3-1 to TRBJ2-2, with 9 bases lining up with TRBD2. This CDR3 is 17 amino acids long. The germline CDR1 and CDR2 sequences are LGHDT and YNNKEL (reference sequence). The trim removed 0 bases at V and 4 bases at J, leaving 6 bases unmatched. CDR3 sequence reads: CASSQEGLAGTTGELFF. CDR3 DNA: TGTGCCAGCAGCCAAGAAGGGCTAGCGGGAACCACCGGGGAGCTGTTTTTT.

CDR3 nucleotides: TGTGCCAGCAGAATCGGGACATACCAAGAGACCCAGTACTTC. Its translation: CASRIGTYQETQYF. The rearrangement uses TRBV28 and TRBJ2-5, with a weak D call TRBD1 (6 bases). This CDR3 has 14 amino acids. V lost 6 bases and J 0 bases, leaving 11 bases between the germline ends. In germline, CDR1 is MDHEN, CDR2 SYDVKM.

The chain uses TRBV20-1 and TRBJ2-7; 9 bases align to TRBD2. The CDR3 consists of 13 residues. Trimming took 3 bases from V and 7 from J; bases not matched to a gene: 7. Germline CDR1 and CDR2: DFQATT and SNEGSKA (reference sequence). CDR3 amino acids: CSASRREGGEQYF. CDR3 DNA: TGCAGTGCTAGTCGGCGGGAGGGGGGGGAGCAGTACTTC.

This clonotype was seen a handful of times. V and J are TRBV20-1 and TRBJ2-1; tentatively, D is TRBD2 (5 bases). V was trimmed by 1 base and J by 9 bases, leaving 16 bases between them. Per germline, CDR1 DFQATT and CDR2 SNEGSKA (reference sequence). The CDR3 sequence is 14 residues long. CDR3: CSARVLAVGGEQFF. In nucleotides, the CDR3 is TGCAGTGCTAGAGTTCTAGCCGTGGGTGGTGAGCAGTTCTTC.

The chain joins TRBV6-1 to TRBJ2-7, with 9 bases lining up with TRBD1. J was trimmed by 4 bases and V by 6 bases; bases with no gene match: 4. In germline, CDR1 is MNHNS, CDR2 SASEGT. This CDR3 has 13 amino acids. The CDR3 region is CASSPGTGYEQYF. CDR3 in DNA: TGTGCCAGCAGCCCCGGGACAGGGTACGAGCAGTACTTC.

The V gene is TRBV6-2 or TRBV6-3, the J gene TRBJ1-2; D ambiguous. In germline, CDR1 is MNHEY, CDR2 SVGEGT. The V and J ends lost 5 bases and 5 bases respectively, with 12 bases between them. This CDR3 spans 13 amino acids. The DNA of the CDR3 is TGTGCCAGCAGTCCGCCGAATAAGTATGGCTACACCTTC. Protein: CASSPPNKYGYTF.

This clonotype was seen ten or more times. The rearrangement links TRBV6-2 or TRBV6-3 to TRBJ2-5; D may be TRBD2 (5 bases). V shed 2 bases and J shed 0 bases, with 7 bases lying between them. Germline V gives CDR1 MNHEY, CDR2 SVGEGT. CDR3 length: 14 residues. The CDR3 region has the DNA TGTGCCAGCAGTTACGTCGGGAACCAAGAGACCCAGTACTTC. Its protein is CASSYVGNQETQYF.

The V call is TRBV7-9, the J call TRBJ2-1, with D possibly matching TRBD2 (7 bases). Germline CDR1 and CDR2: SEHNR and FQNEAQ (reference sequence). Trimming removed 1 base at V and 14 bases at J, with 18 bases between. CDR3 length equals 14 residues. The CDR3 nucleotides read TGTGCCAGCAGCTTAGGGGGGGGCCCCGGGGGTAAGTTCTTC. Its protein is CASSLGGGPGGKFF.

The chain employs TRBV2 and TRBJ1-1; unclear D gene. V was shortened by 6 bases and J by 9 bases, with 23 bases between the two germline ends. Germline CDR1 reads SNHLY; CDR2 reads FYNNEI. The CDR3 extends over 15 amino acids. As DNA, the CDR3 is TGTGCCAGCAGATATCGGGCCTCCGGCGCCCCACAAGCTTTCTTT. Its translation: CASRYRASGAPQAFF.

This clonotype was observed a handful of times. This chain joins TRBV9 and TRBJ1-1; the D is unclear. The CDR3 is 13 residues long. V was shortened by 3 bases and J by 6 bases, with 12 bases between the two germline ends. Germline assignment: CDR1 SGDLS and CDR2 YYNGEE. This CDR3 reads CASSDATRAEAFF. The CDR3 DNA reads as TGTGCCAGCAGCGATGCCACAAGGGCTGAAGCTTTCTTT.

This clonotype was seen a few times. The chain links TRBV6-1 to TRBJ1-2; 7 bases are a match to TRBD1. CDR1 and CDR2 (germline): MNHNS, SASEGT. With V trimmed by 6 bases and J by 5 bases, 6 bases remained unmatched. This CDR3 comprises 13 residues. The CDR3 coding sequence is TGTGCCAGCAGGACAGGGATATGGTATGGCTACACCTTC. It translates to CASRTGIWYGYTF.